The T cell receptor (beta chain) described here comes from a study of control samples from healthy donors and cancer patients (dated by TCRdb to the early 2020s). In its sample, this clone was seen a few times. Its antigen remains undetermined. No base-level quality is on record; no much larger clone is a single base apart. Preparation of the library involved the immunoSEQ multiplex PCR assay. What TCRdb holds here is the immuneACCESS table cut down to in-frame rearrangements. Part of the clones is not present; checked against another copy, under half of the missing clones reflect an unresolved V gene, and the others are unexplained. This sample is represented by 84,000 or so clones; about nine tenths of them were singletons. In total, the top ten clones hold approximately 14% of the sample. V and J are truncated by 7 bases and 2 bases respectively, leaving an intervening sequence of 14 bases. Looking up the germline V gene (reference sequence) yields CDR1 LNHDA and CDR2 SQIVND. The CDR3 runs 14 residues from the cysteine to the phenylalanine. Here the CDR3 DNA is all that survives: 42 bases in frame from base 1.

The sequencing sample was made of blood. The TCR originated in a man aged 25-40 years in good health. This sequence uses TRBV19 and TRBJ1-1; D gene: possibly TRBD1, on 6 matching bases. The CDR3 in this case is CASTQGPANTEAFF. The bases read TGTGCCAGTACCCAGGGGCCAGCTAACACTGAAGCTTTCTTT.